The entry below describes one TCR beta chain. Its antigen remains unidentified. No base qualities exist here, and no much larger clone lies one base off it. Interpreted using the paper, the time point label stands for: about 28 days (+/-7) after the second vaccine dose. AZD1222 recipients given second doses at about 4 weeks or at about 12 weeks were pooled, since spike-specific TCR depth and breadth were not found to differ between the two schedules. Vaccinee samples were obtained from the UK trials COV001 and COV002, which included a single-blind randomized controlled phase 2/3 trial of AZD1222 (ChAdOx1 nCoV-19) in healthy adults. Trial participant PBMC samples were collected at day 0 and day 28 after the second dose for TCRbeta chain sequencing. The data derive from a study of T cell responses to AZD1222 COVID-19 vaccine (dated by TCRdb to 2020 to 2022). At the level of the whole study: TCR sequencing covered more than 230 trial participants: some 210 given two doses of AZD1222 and 26 given two doses of MenACWY control vaccine. Trial participants were enrolled by age into 18-55, 56-69 and 70-plus year subgroups, with roughly 160, 29 and 62 TCR-sequenced participants respectively.

Summary of the overall study and its limitations: The whole spike protein was spanned by vaccine-associated CD4 TCRs, and dominant responses were seen in regions 160-218 and 743-854. After two AZD1222 doses, both the breadth and the depth of spike-specific TCRs were significantly higher than at day 0 and than in MenACWY recipients. Most participants were white British and females outnumbered males, and the authors suggested that clonal diversity may have been underestimated. No day 14 peak-response samples were available, so repertoires were characterized only after the peak T cell response. Reportedly, almost half of the unique spike-specific TCRs recognized epitopes lying outside the regions that are mutated in the B.1.351 and B.1.1.7 variants. In the small 56-69-year group, the increase in depth fell short of significance, most likely because of low power. Conclusions about previously exposed vaccinees are limited, since just a handful of AZD1222 recipients were seropositive for SARS-CoV-2 at baseline.

The CDR3 regions of human TCRbeta chains were analyzed by immunosequencing. The original pipeline was this. Repertoire TCRs were checked for matches against a reference library of SARS-CoV-2-specific TCRs that had been generated using the MIRA antigen-specificity platform. Breadth was defined as the fraction of unique TCRs that were SARS-CoV-2-associated. Depth was defined as the fraction of total T cells that were SARS-CoV-2-associated. Each spike-specific TCR was assigned to its reactive spike region and to a CD4 or CD8 class using the MIRA data. Log10-transformed breadth and depth values were compared by one-way ANOVA with Sidak's multiple comparisons tests. The table was pulled from immuneACCESS by TCRdb, which kept in-frame rearrangements only. Such tables lose some clones; where checked, under half of the loss comes from unresolved V genes, and the rest has no known cause. V, J and clone size are those of that table, while D and trimming were read from the DNA. Counted in this sample were 40,000 to 55,000 clones; about 90% of them appeared once. The ten largest clones take up 0.95% to 1.3% of the sample.

CDR1 and CDR2 are drawn from the germline V gene (reference sequence): SSHAT, FNYEAQ. Spanning cysteine to phenylalanine, the CDR3 consists of 15 amino acids. Just the 45-base CDR3 DNA is kept, in frame starting at base 1. At the junction V is shortened by 1 base and J by 6 bases; bases outside the gene matches: 4. The sequence links TRBV7-7 to TRBJ2-1, with 9 junctional bases fitting TRBD2. The sequence derives from an adult who received the AZD1222 COVID-19 vaccine. Sequencing used peripheral blood, obtained 28 days after the second AZD1222 dose. The CDR3 amino acid sequence is: CASSLVASGTNEQFF. The base sequence is TGTGCCAGCAGCTTAGTGGCTAGCGGGACCAATGAGCAGTTCTTC.